This T cell receptor (beta chain) derives from a study of T cells in Graves' hyperthyroidism and ophthalmopathy (dated by TCRdb to the late 2010s). About the investigation overall: Peripheral blood was sampled at the time of initial diagnosis, prior to any treatment. After sampling, hyperthyroidism patients received methimazole starting at 30 mg daily, and ophthalmopathy patients received high-dose intravenous methylprednisolone. The roughly 91 discovery patients were randomly split 7:3 into training and test sets. A discovery cohort of approximately 100 patients, about 40 with Graves' ophthalmopathy and roughly 59 with stable Graves' hyperthyroidism, was used to find distinguishing TCR V-J signatures. In addition, the study compared T-cell repertoires in thyroid tissue and in blood from a handful of Graves' hyperthyroidism patients. TCR Vbeta CDR3 sequencing of roughly 140 peripheral blood samples (more than 40 ophthalmopathy, roughly 74 hyperthyroidism and approximately 17 progressor patients) is reported in the paper. Prospective prediction of ophthalmopathy was tested in an independent validation cohort of fewer than 20 hyperthyroidism patients and 17 patients who later progressed to ophthalmopathy.

Beyond this particular receptor, the publication reports: Ophthalmopathy was separated from stable hyperthyroidism by a 13 V-J signature model, with approximately 86% sensitivity and about 81% specificity obtained in cross-validation and 80%/75% obtained in testing. No statistical method was used to set the sample size in advance, and investigators knew the group allocation. In validation, the model predicted progression to ophthalmopathy with approximately 70% sensitivity and about 73% specificity, a median of approximately 6.5 months before onset. Most expanded thyroid clonotypes (frequency above 0.001) were also detected in blood, suggesting blood repertoires may reflect thyroid immune responses.

The TCR beta CDR3 regions were amplified from the RNA transcripts. The TCR CDR3 was subjected to a first round of RT-PCR using the HTBI primer set and the Qiagen OneStep RT-PCR kit. Libraries were constructed in a second round of multiplex PCR, after which size selection and purification were carried out. The libraries were sequenced on an Illumina HiSeq2000 using paired-end 100 bp reads. Processing in the source paper ran as follows. SOAPnuke was used to process the raw data, throwing out any read that contained adapters or uncalled bases, had a mean Phred below 15, or lacked an exact constant-primer or identifier match. COPE v1.2.5 was used to merge the high-quality paired reads, and each unique nucleotide sequence was defined as a clonotype. Clonotypes were aligned to IMGT TRBV, TRBD and TRBJ reference segments using MiTCR v1.1. Analysis was restricted to V-J combinations with a frequency above 0.0001, which covered about 99% of repertoires. A TCS score was defined as the ratio between F50 (clonal expansion) and ExV (chaos), using BLOSUM62-based TCRdist between CDR3 peptides within each V-J. Welch's t-statistics and random forest reduced fewer than 600 V-J features to roughly 13, which were used in a naive Bayes classifier (R e1071). In-frame beta chains were kept once TCRdb had trimmed the public reads at Q25 with fastp and called clones with MiXCR. Every distinct CDR3 protein forms one entry, paired with its most common genes and DNA. These V and J calls rely on TCRdb rather than the paper's analysis. For this sample there are around 350,000 distinct CDR3 sequences; 15% to 18% appear just once. The ten largest account for roughly a quarter of the sample.

Comments on this clonotype: The specificity of this receptor is unknown. The sample holds no much larger clone one base away, and base qualities are not on file.

Hyperthyroidism patients were newly diagnosed, had a disease duration of under 2 months, and were aged 18 to 65 years. Exclusion was applied to patients with uncontrolled infections, other autoimmune diseases, pregnancy or lactation. Diagnoses were established on the basis of clinical symptoms, serum thyroxine and TRAb, thyroid ultrasound, and orbital computed tomography. For progressor patients, blood was drawn at the first diagnosis of hyperthyroidism, before any ophthalmopathy symptoms had appeared. PBMCs were isolated from 7.5 to 10 ml of fresh peripheral blood by Ficoll-Paque density gradient centrifugation. Progressor patients were first diagnosed with Graves' hyperthyroidism and then developed ophthalmopathy during follow-up. Total RNA was extracted using Trizol reagent, and RNA quality was assessed on an Agilent 2100 Bioanalyzer. The origin of this receptor is a woman aged 18-29 years with Graves' hyperthyroidism that later progressed to Graves' ophthalmopathy. Sample: blood.

CDR3 protein: CSFPTGLARSTDTQYF. The DNA sequence is TGCAGCTTCCCGACGGGGCTAGCGAGAAGCACAGATACGCAGTATTTT. The V gene is TRBV29-1 and the J gene is TRBJ2-3; TRBD2 is a weak D gene call, 6 bases matching. Including the terminal cysteine and phenylalanine, the CDR3 comprises 16 residues. Kept here is only the CDR3 DNA, which spans 48 bases and is read in frame from base 1. CDR1 and CDR2 are read off the germline V gene as SQVTM and ANQGSEA. V is cut by 8 bases and J by 0 bases, and the space between the germline ends is 21 bases.